What follows are 15 T cell receptor beta chains derived from one specimen sequenced in a study of blood T cell repertoires in COVID-19. Assay used: immunoSEQ multiplex PCR; TCRdb lists only in-frame clones, some missing. This repertoire shows roughly 300,000 clones, approximately 85% found once; its top ten account for 7.2%. Sequencing used peripheral blood. These receptors originate from a human donor in a cohort sampled during active COVID-19.

The V call is TRBV9, the J call TRBJ2-5; D is possibly TRBD2 (5 bases). CDR1 and CDR2 from the germline V gene are SGDLS and YYNGEE. This CDR3 contains 15 residues. Trimming left V 3 bases short and J 5 bases short, with 17 bases between. The CDR3 spells CASSARDGMSETQYF. CDR3 DNA: TGTGCCAGCAGCGCGAGGGATGGCATGAGCGAGACCCAGTACTTC.

This clone appeared a single time. The chain is built from TRBV24-1 and TRBJ2-3, with D unclear. The germline gives CDR1 KGHDR, CDR2 SFDVKD. V was shortened by 5 bases and J by 0 bases, with 11 bases between the two germline ends. The CDR3 spans 15 residues. Written as DNA, the CDR3 is TGTGCCACCAGTGCCGGAGAGCCTAGCACAGATACGCAGTATTTT. Protein sequence: CATSAGEPSTDTQYF.

V gene TRBV19 combines with J gene TRBJ1-5; perhaps TRBD1 as D (5 bases). V lost 0 bases to trimming and J lost 7 bases, with 7 bases between them. Germline lookup yields CDR1 LNHDA and CDR2 SQIVND (reference sequence). The CDR3 covers 13 residues. This CDR3 reads CASSIDGGQPQHF. In DNA, the CDR3 is TGTGCCAGTAGTATAGACGGGGGACAGCCCCAGCATTTT.

This clone was seen once. This chain uses TRBV6-5 with TRBJ2-1; D might be TRBD1 (6 bases). The germline V and J ends were trimmed by 10 bases and 4 bases, with 17 bases remaining between them. This CDR3 has 14 amino acids. Germline V CDR1 and CDR2: MNHEY, SVGAGI. The CDR3 DNA is TGTGCCACCACGCGCCAGGGGTTATACAATGAGCAGTTCTTC. Residues: CATTRQGLYNEQFF.

The rearrangement joins TRBV6-2 or TRBV6-3 to TRBJ2-1; D gene uncertain. Germline CDR1 reads MNHEY; CDR2 reads SVGEGT. The CDR3 covers 14 residues. With 3 bases removed from V and 5 bases from J, the gap between germline ends came to 11 bases. CDR3 protein: CASSYYDINNEQFF. CDR3 DNA: TGTGCCAGCAGTTATTATGACATAAACAATGAGCAGTTCTTC.

The chain combines TRBV6-6 with TRBJ2-2; 8 bases agree with TRBD2. CDR1 MNHNY and CDR2 SVGAGI come from the germline V gene (reference sequence). This CDR3 is 16 amino acids long. After removal of 5 bases from V and 1 base from J, the junction contained 6 bases not matched to a gene. Written as DNA, the CDR3 is TGTGCCAGCAGTCGCAGAGCGGGGGAGAACACCGGGGAGCTGTTTTTT. Residues: CASSRRAGENTGELFF.

This chain uses TRBV15 with TRBJ1-1; D remains unclear. The CDR3 totals 16 residues. Trimming removed 3 bases from V and 1 base from J, with 15 bases in between. The germline V gene has CDR1 LNHNV and CDR2 YYDKDF (reference sequence). CDR3 in amino acids: CATSSPHPSGNTEAFF. The CDR3, as DNA: TGTGCCACCAGCAGTCCCCACCCCTCGGGGAACACTGAAGCTTTCTTT. Complete variable domain (other parts from reference TRBV15 and TRBJ1-1): DAMVIQNPRYQVTQFGKPVTLSCSQTLNHNVMYWYQQKSSQAPKLLFHYYDKDFNNEADTPDNFQSRRPNTSFCFLDIRSPGLGDTAMYLCATSSPHPSGNTEAFFGQGTRLTVV.

This clone was seen only a few times. The genes are TRBV25-1 and TRBJ1-2; D is undetermined. From germline, CDR1 is MGHDK and CDR2 SYGVNS. The germline V and J ends were trimmed by 6 bases and 5 bases, with 19 bases remaining between them. This CDR3 contains 15 residues. CDR3 nucleotide sequence: TGTGCCAGCAGCCTTCACTCCACACCGGGATATGGCTACACCTTC. The encoded protein is CASSLHSTPGYGYTF.

The genes are TRBV28 and TRBJ1-2; 9 bases line up with TRBD1. Trimming took 2 bases from V and 5 from J; bases not matched to a gene: 0. Germline assignment: CDR1 MDHEN and CDR2 SYDVKM. CDR3 length: 13 amino acids. CDR3 loop: CASSLGTGYGYTF. DNA for the CDR3: TGTGCCAGCAGTTTAGGGACAGGGTATGGCTACACCTTC.

This rearrangement joins TRBV6-5 to TRBJ2-7, with 7 positions matching TRBD1. The CDR3 is made up of 15 amino acids. V gave up 7 bases and J gave up 3 bases; unmatched junction bases: 12. The V gene's germline CDR1 is MNHEY and CDR2 SVGAGI. The CDR3 DNA reads as TGTGCCAGCACTAGGGGCGGTCCAGGGGGCTACGAGCAGTACTTC. This gives the protein CASTRGGPGGYEQYF.

This chain connects TRBV19 to TRBJ1-1; D is ambiguous. The germline CDR1 and CDR2 sequences are LNHDA and SQIVND (reference sequence). Trimming left V 3 bases short and J 4 bases short, with 12 bases between. This CDR3 spans 14 amino acids. CDR3 sequence: CASSIPAAATEAFF. The CDR3 region has the DNA TGTGCCAGTAGTATCCCAGCAGCGGCCACTGAAGCTTTCTTT.

The chain has TRBV3-1 (or the pseudogene TRBV3-2) and TRBJ2-1; 8 nucleotides match TRBD2. This CDR3 contains 20 residues. Per germline, CDR1 LGHDT and CDR2 YNNKEL (reference sequence). V trimming: 2 bases; J trimming: 9 bases; junction bases outside the gene matches: 24. This CDR3 reads CASSQSPVIREGGWDSEQFF. The CDR3 DNA reads TGTGCCAGCAGCCAAAGTCCCGTCATCCGGGAGGGAGGCTGGGATTCTGAGCAGTTCTTC.

V usage is TRBV9 and J usage is TRBJ2-1, with 10 bases that match TRBD2. The junction had 3 bases not matched to a gene; V was cut back by 0 bases and J by 3 bases. This CDR3 spans 16 amino acids. CDR1 and CDR2 (germline): SGDLS, YYNGEE. CDR3 protein: CASSVAASGGYNEQFF. In DNA, the CDR3 is TGTGCCAGCAGCGTAGCAGCTAGCGGGGGCTACAATGAGCAGTTCTTC.

This clone has just one count. The V call is TRBV19, the J call TRBJ1-5; D may be TRBD1 (5 bases). The CDR3 is made up of 13 amino acids. The germline V gene encodes CDR1 LNHDA and CDR2 SQIVND (reference sequence). Trimming left V 7 bases short and J 0 bases short, with 7 bases between. This chain's CDR3 is CASTTGSNQPQHF. For the CDR3, the DNA is TGTGCCAGTACAACAGGTAGCAATCAGCCCCAGCATTTT.

This sequence joins TRBV18 and TRBJ1-5; TRBD1 aligns across 7 bases. Germline loops: CDR1 KGHSH, CDR2 LQKENI. The CDR3 is made up of 13 amino acids. With V trimmed by 8 bases and J by 5 bases, 6 bases remained unmatched. CDR3 sequence (DNA): TGTGCCAGCCATAGGGGGCGAGATCAGCCCCAGCATTTT. It is translated as CASHRGRDQPQHF. The whole variable domain, filled in from reference TRBV18 and TRBJ1-5, reads NAGVMQNPRHLVRRRGQEARLRCSPMKGHSHVYWYRQLPEEGLKFMVYLQKENIIDESGMPKERFSAEFPKEGPSILRIQQVVRGDSAAYFCASHRGRDQPQHFGDGTRLSIL.